This T cell receptor (beta chain) was documented in a study of spatial heterogeneity in lung cancer. Study summary: The average count in raw reads for each unique TCR and UMI combination exceeded 9.5 appearances.

Each TCR cDNA molecule carried a unique molecular identifier. TCRdb reanalysed the 5' RACE reads using MiXCR and keeps one entry per CDR3 protein. This repertoire shows about 10,000 distinct CDR3 sequences, more than 6% found once; its top ten account for 25% to 35%. Time point in this sample: sample taken at primary tumor resection. Donation came from 70 or so patients with untreated early-stage non-small cell lung cancer. Whole RNA, isolated from tumor, nontumor lung or frozen PBMC, was sequenced without prior sorting. Notes on this clonotype: One end of the junction does not line up with germline, which may come from a read error.

This CDR3 spans 14 amino acids. The germline V gene has CDR1 MNHEY and CDR2 SVGEGT. The sequence was collected from a male donor with early-stage non-small cell lung cancer. J is TRBJ2-1 and V is TRBV6-2 or TRBV6-3; D is perhaps TRBD2 (5 bases). The sequencing used normal lung tissue next to the tumor, collected at surgery. The CDR3 DNA sequence: TGTGCCAGCAGCCATGGGTGGGAGTACAATGAGCAGTTCTTT. Translating it yields CASSHGWEYNEQFF.